This TCR beta chain was identified during a study of cytomegalovirus exposure and HLA in healthy donors. Unmatched junction bases numbered 5, after V lost 1 base and J lost 5 bases. The CDR3 contains 16 residues. The germline V gene encodes CDR1 KGHSH and CDR2 LQKENI. With 60 Vbeta and 13 Jbeta primers, the PCR was carried out. Per the study methods: Unique TCR beta chains numbered about 80 million in a later analysis, with roughly 11 million shared. Clones were read by immunoSEQ multiplex PCR, and TCRdb kept only the in-frame ones, dropping some. V and J calls and clone size come straight from that table; D and trimming were deduced from the DNA. The data show 160,000 or so clones, around 80% seen once.

This chain links TRBV18 with TRBJ1-6; 7 nucleotides line up with TRBD1. The origin of this receptor is a male donor in good health and CMV-seropositive. The sequenced sample consisted of PBMCs. The CDR3 coding sequence is TGTGCCAGCTCACCACTCCGGGACAGCAATAATTCACCCCTCCACTTT. Encoded protein: CASSPLRDSNNSPLHF.